A selection of T cell receptor beta chains follows, all from one sample in a study of T-cell reconstitution after alpha-beta-depleted transplantation in children. A single record per CDR3 protein comes from TCRdb applying MiXCR to the PCR reads. The table has about 200,000 distinct CDR3 sequences, around 7% seen once. The sample here was PBMCs, taken before TCRalphabeta/CD19-depleted stem cell transplant. The receptors originated from a boy younger than 10 with acute lymphoblastic leukemia, due to receive a stem cell transplant. Both conserved end residues are part of each CDR3. Fields, in order: D gene, J gene, V gene, clone size, CDR3 protein, CDR3 DNA. The D gene is left open where the match is weak. Clone size is not always given. Where it is, it says once, few, many or a class for expanded clones.

d_gene: -
j_gene: TRBJ2-5
v_gene: TRBV28
abundance: -
CDR3aa: CASSLSQEETQYF
CDR3nt: TGTGCCAGCAGTTTATCACAGGAAGAGACCCAGTACTTC

d_gene: TRBD2
j_gene: TRBJ2-7
v_gene: TRBV7-2
abundance: many
CDR3aa: CASSFRGEAIYEQYF
CDR3nt: TGTGCCAGCAGCTTTCGGGGGGAGGCGATCTACGAGCAGTACTTC

d_gene: -
j_gene: TRBJ1-3
v_gene: TRBV12-3/TRBV12-4
abundance: many
CDR3aa: CASTISGNTIYF
CDR3nt: TGTGCCAGCACCATATCTGGAAACACCATATATTTT

d_gene: TRBD2
j_gene: TRBJ2-2
v_gene: TRBV5-6
abundance: -
CDR3aa: CASSRPPGLAGVDTGELFF
CDR3nt: TGTGCCAGCAGCCGGCCTCCGGGACTAGCGGGAGTAGATACCGGGGAGCTGTTTTTT

d_gene: -
j_gene: TRBJ2-4
v_gene: TRBV7-6
abundance: few
CDR3aa: CASSKGDIQYF
CDR3nt: TGTGCCAGCAGCAAAGGGGACATTCAGTACTTC

d_gene: -
j_gene: TRBJ1-2
v_gene: TRBV6-6
abundance: many
CDR3aa: CASRLDSYGYTF
CDR3nt: TGTGCCAGCAGGCTAGACAGCTATGGCTACACCTTC

d_gene: -
j_gene: TRBJ1-2
v_gene: TRBV29-1
abundance: many
CDR3aa: CSVSTHTGNYGYTF
CDR3nt: TGCAGCGTCTCGACCCATACAGGGAACTATGGCTACACCTTC

d_gene: -
j_gene: TRBJ2-1
v_gene: TRBV10-3
abundance: -
CDR3aa: CAISEGDSSSYNEQFF
CDR3nt: TGTGCCATCAGTGAAGGGGACTCGAGCTCCTACAATGAGCAGTTCTTC

d_gene: -
j_gene: TRBJ2-5
v_gene: TRBV7-2
abundance: -
CDR3aa: CASSLEVGKGETQYF
CDR3nt: TGTGCCAGCAGCTTAGAAGTCGGAAAGGGGGAGACCCAGTACTTC

d_gene: -
j_gene: TRBJ2-1
v_gene: TRBV28
abundance: many
CDR3aa: CASIRGSTYNEQFF
CDR3nt: TGTGCCAGCATTCGGGGCTCCACCTACAATGAGCAGTTCTTC

d_gene: TRBD1
j_gene: TRBJ2-7
v_gene: TRBV4-3
abundance: many
CDR3aa: CASSPTGTGAFYEQYF
CDR3nt: TGCGCCAGCAGCCCAACCGGGACAGGGGCTTTCTACGAGCAGTACTTC